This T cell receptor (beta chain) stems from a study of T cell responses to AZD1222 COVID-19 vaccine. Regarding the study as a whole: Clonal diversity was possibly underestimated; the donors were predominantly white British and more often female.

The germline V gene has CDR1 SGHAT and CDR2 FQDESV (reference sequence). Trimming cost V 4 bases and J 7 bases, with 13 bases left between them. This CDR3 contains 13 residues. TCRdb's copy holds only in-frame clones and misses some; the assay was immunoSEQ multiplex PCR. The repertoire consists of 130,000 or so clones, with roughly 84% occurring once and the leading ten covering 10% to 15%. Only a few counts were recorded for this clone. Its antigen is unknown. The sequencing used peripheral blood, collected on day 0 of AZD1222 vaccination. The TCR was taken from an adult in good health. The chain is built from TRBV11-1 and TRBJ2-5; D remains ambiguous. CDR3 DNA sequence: TGTGCCAGCAGCTCAATTCCTTTTGGGACCCAGTACTTC. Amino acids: CASSSIPFGTQYF. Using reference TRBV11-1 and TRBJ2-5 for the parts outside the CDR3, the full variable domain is EAEVAQSPRYKITEKSQAVAFWCDPISGHATLYWYRQILGQGPELLVQFQDESVVDDSQLPKDRFSAERLKGVDSTLKIQPAELGDSAMYLCASSSIPFGTQYFGPGTRLLVL.